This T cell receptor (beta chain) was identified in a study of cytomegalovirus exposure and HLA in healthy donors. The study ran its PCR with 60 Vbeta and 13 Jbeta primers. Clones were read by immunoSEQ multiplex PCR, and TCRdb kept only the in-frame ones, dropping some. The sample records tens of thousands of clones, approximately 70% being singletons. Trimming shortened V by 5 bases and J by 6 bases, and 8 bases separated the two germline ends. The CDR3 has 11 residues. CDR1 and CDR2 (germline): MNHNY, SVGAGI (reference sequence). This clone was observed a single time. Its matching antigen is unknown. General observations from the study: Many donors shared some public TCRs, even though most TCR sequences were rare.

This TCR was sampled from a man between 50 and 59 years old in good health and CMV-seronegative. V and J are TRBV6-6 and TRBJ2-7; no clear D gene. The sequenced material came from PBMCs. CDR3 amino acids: CASSPLSEQYF. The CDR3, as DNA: TGTGCCAGCAGTCCACTTTCCGAGCAGTACTTC.